This is a list of T cell receptor beta chains from one sample in a study of T cells in Graves' hyperthyroidism and ophthalmopathy. Each CDR3 protein is one row after TCRdb ran MiXCR on the multiplex PCR reads. The sample has about 290,000 distinct CDR3 sequences, more than 10% seen once. Sequenced sample: blood. These receptors were collected from a woman under 40 with Graves' hyperthyroidism that later progressed to Graves' ophthalmopathy. Each CDR3 is given with its conserved first and last residue. D genes are given only for firm matches. Expanded clones get a size class; other rows say once, few or many, or leave the size out.

clone_size j_call cdr3_length d_call v_call cdr3_nt cdr3_aa
- TRBJ2-2 14 TRBD1 TRBV20-1 TGCAGTGCTCCCACGACAGGGGACACCGGGGAGCTGTTTTTT CSAPTTGDTGELFF
- TRBJ2-5 12 - TRBV7-9 TGTGCCAGCAGCTTAGGTTACGAGACCCAGCACTTC CASSLGYETQHF
few TRBJ2-2 15 TRBD2 TRBV7-9 TGTGCCAGCAGGGGGGACTATAAGAACACCGGGGAGCTGTTTTTT CASRGDYKNTGELFF
many TRBJ2-3 16 - TRBV7-9 TGTGCCAGCAGTCGGAGAGGGGTTTTTCAGGCAGATACGCAGTATTTT CASSRRGVFQADTQYF
- TRBJ1-5 13 - TRBV19 TGTGCCAGTAGTTGGCAGGACAATCAGCCCCAGCATTTT CASSWQDNQPQHF
many TRBJ2-7 13 - TRBV30 TGTGCCTGGAGTGTCGTGGAATGGATCGAGCAGTACTTC CAWSVVEWIEQYF
many TRBJ2-1 16 - TRBV27 TGTGCCAGCAGTTTATCCTCGACTAAAATCTACAATGAGCAGTTCTTC CASSLSSTKIYNEQFF
- TRBJ2-2 19 - TRBV6-2/TRBV6-3 TGTGCCAGCAGTTACTCCCCGTTGCGGGTTTGGCAATATACCGGGGAGCTGTTTTTT CASSYSPLRVWQYTGELFF
- TRBJ1-4 15 - TRBV7-9 TGTGCCAGCGGTCGGGACGGAAACCTATCAGGGAAACTGTTTTTT CASGRDGNLSGKLFF
few TRBJ2-5 16 TRBD2 TRBV19 TGTGCCAGTAGTATTTCGCCTAGCGGGAGCGGGGAGACCCAGTACTTC CASSISPSGSGETQYF
many TRBJ2-7 16 TRBD2 TRBV19 TGTGCCAGTAGTAGCCCTGTCGCTAGCGGGGTGTACGAGCAGTACTTC CASSSPVASGVYEQYF
- TRBJ2-1 16 TRBD2 TRBV7-8 TGTGCCAGCAGTTCCGCGGGAGTGCTAGCGGGAACGACTGGGTTCTTC CASSSAGVLAGTTGFF
many TRBJ2-1 13 - TRBV5-1 TGCGCCAGCAGCTTGGCCAGCTACAATGAGCAGTTCTTC CASSLASYNEQFF
few TRBJ2-5 15 TRBD1 TRBV19 TGTGCCAGCACTTGGACAGGTCACGGCCAAGAGACCCAGTACTTC CASTWTGHGQETQYF
many TRBJ2-7 15 - TRBV6-2/TRBV6-3 TGTGCCAGCAGTTGGGCCCACCGGGGTAGCTACGAGCAGTACTTC CASSWAHRGSYEQYF
many TRBJ2-7 15 - TRBV6-2/TRBV6-3 TGTGCCAGCAGTTTCGACAGCCCCCTACCCCACGAGCAGTACTTC CASSFDSPLPHEQYF
- TRBJ2-5 18 TRBD1 TRBV4-1 TGCGCCAGCAGCCCTCCTTCGTCACAGGGGGTTTTGAAAGAGACCCAGTACTTC CASSPPSSQGVLKETQYF
- TRBJ2-1 15 - TRBV19 TGTGCCAGTAGTATCTACGACCCTTCCTACAATGAGCAGTTCTTC CASSIYDPSYNEQFF
many TRBJ2-7 15 - TRBV11-2 TGTGCCAGCAGCTCCCCGGGGGCCCTCTCCTACGAGCAGTACTTC CASSSPGALSYEQYF
many TRBJ2-7 11 - TRBV7-2 TGTGCCAGCAGCGAGTCCTACGAGCAGTACTTC CASSESYEQYF
few TRBJ2-3 12 TRBD1 TRBV6-1 TGTGCCAGCAGTACAGGGGCAGATACGCAGTATTTT CASSTGADTQYF
few TRBJ2-3 13 - TRBV14 TGTGCCAGCAGCCGGGAGGGGGCAGATACGCAGTATTTT CASSREGADTQYF
many TRBJ2-2 12 - TRBV6-2/TRBV6-3 TGTGCCACTTCGGACTGGGCCGGGGAGCTGTTTTTT CATSDWAGELFF
many TRBJ2-5 15 TRBD2 TRBV6-1 TGTGCCAGCAGTTTACGCGGCGGGGGGTTTGAGACCCAGTACTTC CASSLRGGGFETQYF
many TRBJ1-1 15 - TRBV7-8 TGTGCCAGCAGCATAAATTTACAGGATAACACTGAAGCTTTCTTT CASSINLQDNTEAFF
- TRBJ2-5 18 TRBD2 TRBV11-2 TGTGCCAGCAGCCGGACATCGCCCGGGACTAGCGGTCAAGAGACCCAGTACTTC CASSRTSPGTSGQETQYF
many TRBJ2-7 13 - TRBV6-1 TGTGCCAGCAGTGAAGAGATCTCCTACGAGCAGTACTTC CASSEEISYEQYF
once TRBJ2-3 16 - TRBV6-5 TGTGCCAGCAGTTACGTCGGGGGAAGCTTACTTAATACGCAGTATTTT CASSYVGGSLLNTQYF
many TRBJ2-1 13 - TRBV5-1 TGCGCCAGCAGCGCGGGAACATCCAATGAGCAGTTCTTC CASSAGTSNEQFF
many TRBJ1-1 12 - TRBV7-9 TGTGCCAGCAGCTTCCCCGACACTGAAGCTTTCTTT CASSFPDTEAFF
once TRBJ2-1 12 - TRBV28 TGTGCCAGCAGTTTCCCCTACAATGAGCAGTTCTTC CASSFPYNEQFF
many TRBJ2-5 16 - TRBV10-3 TGTGCCATCAGTGAGTCGAGTTTCAGAGGAGAAGAGACCCAGTACTTC CAISESSFRGEETQYF
many TRBJ2-7 15 TRBD2 TRBV7-2 TGTGCCAGCAGCTTAGCTCGGGAGGGAAGCTACGAGCAGTACTTC CASSLAREGSYEQYF
many TRBJ2-5 14 - TRBV15 TGTGCCACCAGCAGAGTGAGACTAGGAGAGACCCAGTACTTC CATSRVRLGETQYF
few TRBJ1-1 13 - TRBV19 TGTGCCAGTAGTATATTGATTAACACTGAAGCTTTCTTT CASSILINTEAFF
few TRBJ1-4 14 TRBD1 TRBV12-3/TRBV12-4 TGTGCCAGCAGTTTGGGGACAGAGGATGAAAAACTGTTTTTT CASSLGTEDEKLFF
many TRBJ1-1 12 - TRBV7-9 TGTGCCAGCAGCCCCCGTGTGACTGAAGCTTTCTTT CASSPRVTEAFF
- TRBJ2-1 13 TRBD2 TRBV19 TGTGCCAGTAGTCGGGCTAGCGGCAATGAGCAGTTCTTC CASSRASGNEQFF
few TRBJ2-1 16 TRBD1 TRBV10-3 TGTGCCATCAGTGAGTCTCCGGGACAGGGTCCCCCTGAGCAGTTCTTC CAISESPGQGPPEQFF
many TRBJ2-1 13 - TRBV11-2 TGTGCCAGCAGCCCTCCCCTGACCGTAGAGCAGTTCTTC CASSPPLTVEQFF
many TRBJ1-5 14 - TRBV30 TGTGCCTGGGGTCCAGGACCGGCGGGTCAGCCCCAGCATTTT CAWGPGPAGQPQHF
many TRBJ1-1 14 - TRBV7-2 TGTGCCAGCACCAGACCCGGGACCGTCACTGAAGCTTTCTTT CASTRPGTVTEAFF
- TRBJ1-2 16 TRBD1 TRBV29-1 TGCAGCGTTGGGATGACAGGGGCGTCAACTTGGGGTGGCTACACCTTC CSVGMTGASTWGGYTF
many TRBJ2-1 14 TRBD1 TRBV7-9 TGTGCCAGCAGCTCCCAACAGGGGTTGGGTGAGCAGTTCTTC CASSSQQGLGEQFF
few TRBJ1-3 15 - TRBV5-6 TGTGCCAGCAGCTTATTTGGCGGGGCCGGAAACACCATATATTTT CASSLFGGAGNTIYF
many TRBJ2-7 10 - TRBV6-1 TGTGGCACCGGGCAGCACGAGCAGTACTTC CGTGQHEQYF
many TRBJ2-7 14 - TRBV7-2 TGTGCCAGCAGCTTATTACCGGGATACTACGAGCAGTACTTC CASSLLPGYYEQYF
- TRBJ1-2 14 TRBD1 TRBV28 TGTGCCAGCAGACTGACAGGGGCAGGGGAAGGCTACACCTTC CASRLTGAGEGYTF
many TRBJ1-1 12 - TRBV29-1 TGCAGCGTTGTGACAGCGAACACTGAAGCTTTCTTT CSVVTANTEAFF
many TRBJ2-3 15 TRBD2 TRBV12-3/TRBV12-4 TGTGCCAGCAGGCCAAGACTAGCGGCTGCAGATACGCAGTATTTT CASRPRLAAADTQYF
many TRBJ1-1 11 TRBD1 TRBV3-1 TGTGCCAGCAGCCCAGGGGGTGAAGCTTTCTTT CASSPGGEAFF
many TRBJ2-7 15 - TRBV27 TGTGCCAGCAGTATGACAGCCCTTCTAATCTACGAGCAGTACTTC CASSMTALLIYEQYF
many TRBJ1-6 15 - TRBV7-9 TGTGCCAGCAGCTTAGATACCGGGGATGAATCACCCCTCCACTTT CASSLDTGDESPLHF
few TRBJ1-5 12 - TRBV27 TGTGCCAGCAGTCCGAACAATCAGCCCCAGCATTTT CASSPNNQPQHF
many TRBJ1-5 15 - TRBV6-1 TGTGCCAGCAGTTTCGTTGACGGGTCAAATCAGCCCCAGCATTTT CASSFVDGSNQPQHF
- TRBJ2-7 14 TRBD1 TRBV27 TGTGCCAGCAGTTTACTCCCGGGACAGCACGAGCAGTACTTC CASSLLPGQHEQYF
- TRBJ1-1 19 TRBD1 TRBV7-9 TGTGCCAGCAGCGCAGGGGGGGACAGGGGTAGGGGGAACTTCACTGAAGCTTTCTTT CASSAGGDRGRGNFTEAFF
many TRBJ1-4 13 - TRBV6-1 TGTGCCAGCAGTTCTAAACTAGATGAAAAACTGTTTTTT CASSSKLDEKLFF
- TRBJ1-2 14 - TRBV29-1 TGCAGCGTGTCGGAGAGGACAGCTAACTATGGCTACACCTTC CSVSERTANYGYTF